The source of this T cell receptor beta chain is a study of cytotoxic CD8 clonotypes in ibrutinib-treated CLL. Trimming stripped 6 bases from V and 4 bases from J, with 12 bases between. The V gene's germline CDR1 is MNHEY and CDR2 SVGAGI. The CDR3 totals 13 residues. Using immunoSEQ multiplex PCR, the repertoire was profiled, and TCRdb retains in-frame clones only, with some absent. The table includes around 310,000 clones, 70% to 80% detected once. The chain couples TRBV6-5 to TRBJ1-1, with D uncertain. The input for sequencing was PBMCs, taken before ibrutinib treatment. The TCR comes from a human donor with chronic lymphocytic leukemia. The CDR3: CASSKRSGTEAFF. DNA of the CDR3: TGTGCCAGCAGCAAAAGATCGGGCACTGAAGCTTTCTTT.